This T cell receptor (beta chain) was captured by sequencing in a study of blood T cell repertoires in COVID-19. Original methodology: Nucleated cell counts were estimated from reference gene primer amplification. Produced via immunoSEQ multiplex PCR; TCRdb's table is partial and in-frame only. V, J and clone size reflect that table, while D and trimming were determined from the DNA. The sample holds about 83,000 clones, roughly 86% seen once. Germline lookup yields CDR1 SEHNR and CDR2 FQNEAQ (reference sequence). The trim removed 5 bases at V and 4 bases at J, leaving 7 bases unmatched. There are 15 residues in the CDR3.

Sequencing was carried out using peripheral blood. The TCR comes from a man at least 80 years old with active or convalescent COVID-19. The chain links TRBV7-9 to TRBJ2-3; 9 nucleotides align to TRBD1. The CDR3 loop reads CASSRTGEFADTQYF. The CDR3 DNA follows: TGTGCCAGCAGCCGGACAGGGGAGTTCGCAGATACGCAGTATTTT.